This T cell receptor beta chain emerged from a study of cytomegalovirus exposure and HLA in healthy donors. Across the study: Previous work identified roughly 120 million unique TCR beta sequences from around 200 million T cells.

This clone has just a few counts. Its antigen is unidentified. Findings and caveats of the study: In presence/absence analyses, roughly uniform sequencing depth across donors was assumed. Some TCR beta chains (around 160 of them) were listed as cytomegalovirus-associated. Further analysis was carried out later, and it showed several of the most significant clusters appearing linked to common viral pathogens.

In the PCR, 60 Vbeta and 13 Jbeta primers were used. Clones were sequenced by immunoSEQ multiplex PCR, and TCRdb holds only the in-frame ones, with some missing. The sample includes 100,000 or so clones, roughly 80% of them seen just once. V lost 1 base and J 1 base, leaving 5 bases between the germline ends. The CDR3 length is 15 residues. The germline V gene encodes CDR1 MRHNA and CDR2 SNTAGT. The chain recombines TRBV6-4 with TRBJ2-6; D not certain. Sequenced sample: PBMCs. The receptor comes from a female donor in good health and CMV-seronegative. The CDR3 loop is CASSDLLSGANVLTF. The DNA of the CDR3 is TGTGCCAGCAGTGACTTACTTTCTGGGGCCAACGTCCTGACTTTC.